These T cell receptor beta chains were read from a single sample in a study of blood T cell repertoires in COVID-19. Assay: immunoSEQ multiplex PCR; the TCRdb copy retains only in-frame clones and omits some. The repertoire holds approximately 250,000 clones, with roughly 84% as singletons. Material for sequencing was peripheral blood. The receptors derive from a woman in her thirties or forties who had recovered from COVID-19. CDR3s include the opening cysteine and the closing phenylalanine or tryptophan. D genes are given only for firm matches. The size of a clone is reported for some rows only, either as once, few or many, or as a class for expanded clones.

J gene: TRBJ1-1; V gene: TRBV7-9; clone size: .; D gene: TRBD1; CDR3 DNA: TGTGCCAGCAGCTCCGTGGGACAGGGACGCCTGAACACTGAAGCTTTCTTT; CDR3 protein: CASSSVGQGRLNTEAFF
J gene: TRBJ2-3; V gene: TRBV5-1; clone size: few; D gene: TRBD1; CDR3 DNA: TGCGCCAGCAGCCAAAGAAAAAAAACAGGGGTGGGGAGCACAGATACGCAGTATTTT; CDR3 protein: CASSQRKKTGVGSTDTQYF
J gene: TRBJ1-3; V gene: TRBV13; clone size: .; D gene: .; CDR3 DNA: TGTGCCAGCAGCTTGCTCAGGGGTAGTAACACCATATATTTT; CDR3 protein: CASSLLRGSNTIYF
J gene: TRBJ2-1; V gene: TRBV6-1; clone size: .; D gene: .; CDR3 DNA: TGTGCCAGCAGTGAATGGGTTGGGGGGAAGCAAAATGAGCAGTTCTTC; CDR3 protein: CASSEWVGGKQNEQFF
J gene: TRBJ1-3; V gene: TRBV18; clone size: .; D gene: .; CDR3 DNA: TGTGCCAGCTCAGAGGGCAGGTCTGGAAACACCATATATTTT; CDR3 protein: CASSEGRSGNTIYF
J gene: TRBJ2-7; V gene: TRBV11-2; clone size: .; D gene: .; CDR3 DNA: TGTGCCAGCAGCGCGGGGTCCTACGAGCAGTACTTC; CDR3 protein: CASSAGSYEQYF
J gene: TRBJ1-2; V gene: TRBV7-2; clone size: once; D gene: .; CDR3 DNA: TGTGCCAGCAGCTCAAGCGAGGGGGATGGCTACACCTTC; CDR3 protein: CASSSSEGDGYTF
J gene: TRBJ2-3; V gene: TRBV5-1; clone size: .; D gene: TRBD2; CDR3 DNA: TGCGCCAGCAGCGGCGGGACTAGCTATAGCACAGATACGCAGTATTTT; CDR3 protein: CASSGGTSYSTDTQYF
J gene: TRBJ1-6; V gene: TRBV28; clone size: once; D gene: TRBD1; CDR3 DNA: TGTGCCAGCAGCCGACAGGGTTCTTCACCCCTCCACTTT; CDR3 protein: CASSRQGSSPLHF
J gene: TRBJ2-1; V gene: TRBV11-3; clone size: .; D gene: TRBD2; CDR3 DNA: TGTGCCAGCAGCCGGGGGGTAGCGGGGATGGATGAGCAGTTCTTC; CDR3 protein: CASSRGVAGMDEQFF
J gene: TRBJ2-3; V gene: TRBV4-3; clone size: .; D gene: TRBD2; CDR3 DNA: TGCGCCAGCAGCCAAGATCTAGCGGCAGATACGCAGTATTTT; CDR3 protein: CASSQDLAADTQYF
J gene: TRBJ1-6; V gene: TRBV7-2; clone size: .; D gene: .; CDR3 DNA: TGTGCCAGCACCCTGGGGGGGTCCCATTCACCCCTCCACTTT; CDR3 protein: CASTLGGSHSPLHF
J gene: TRBJ2-1; V gene: TRBV29-1; clone size: .; D gene: TRBD2; CDR3 DNA: TGCAGCGTCGATTCTTCTAGCGGGGCCTACAATGAGCAGTTCTTC; CDR3 protein: CSVDSSSGAYNEQFF
J gene: TRBJ2-5; V gene: TRBV10-3; clone size: .; D gene: TRBD2; CDR3 DNA: TGTGCCATCAGTGAGTCTGACGGACTAGCGGTGGCGGGGGAGACCCAGTACTTC; CDR3 protein: CAISESDGLAVAGETQYF
J gene: TRBJ2-5; V gene: TRBV7-2; clone size: .; D gene: TRBD2; CDR3 DNA: TGTGCCAGCAGCCCACTAGCGGAGACCCAGTACTTC; CDR3 protein: CASSPLAETQYF
J gene: TRBJ2-3; V gene: TRBV27; clone size: .; D gene: .; CDR3 DNA: TGTGCCAGCAGGGAACTAGGGTGGAGCACAGATACGCAGTATTTT; CDR3 protein: CASRELGWSTDTQYF
J gene: TRBJ1-6; V gene: TRBV20-1; clone size: .; D gene: .; CDR3 DNA: TGCAGTGCTAGTTTGTTAGTCAATTCACCCCTCCACTTT; CDR3 protein: CSASLLVNSPLHF
J gene: TRBJ2-3; V gene: TRBV7-3; clone size: .; D gene: .; CDR3 DNA: TGTGCCAGCAGCCCCCGGGCCCTTGGGGCTAGCACAGATACGCAGTATTTT; CDR3 protein: CASSPRALGASTDTQYF
J gene: TRBJ2-1; V gene: TRBV12-3/TRBV12-4; clone size: .; D gene: TRBD1; CDR3 DNA: TGTGCCAGCAGTTGGGACAGGGACAATGAGCAGTTCTTC; CDR3 protein: CASSWDRDNEQFF
J gene: TRBJ1-1; V gene: TRBV27; clone size: few; D gene: TRBD1; CDR3 DNA: TGTGCCAGCAGCAGATTCCAGGGGGTCGTGAACACTGAAGCTTTCTTT; CDR3 protein: CASSRFQGVVNTEAFF
J gene: TRBJ1-5; V gene: TRBV2; clone size: .; D gene: .; CDR3 DNA: TGTGCCAGCGCCTGGGCCGGGGATCAGCCCCAGCATTTT; CDR3 protein: CASAWAGDQPQHF
J gene: TRBJ2-3; V gene: TRBV7-8; clone size: .; D gene: .; CDR3 DNA: TGTGCCAGCAGCTTAGGGACGGGCTCAGGGGATACGCAGTATTTT; CDR3 protein: CASSLGTGSGDTQYF
J gene: TRBJ2-5; V gene: TRBV7-6; clone size: .; D gene: TRBD2; CDR3 DNA: TGTGCCAGCAGCTTGGGACTAGCGGTTCAAGAGACCCAGTACTTC; CDR3 protein: CASSLGLAVQETQYF
J gene: TRBJ2-2; V gene: TRBV7-6; clone size: once; D gene: TRBD2; CDR3 DNA: TGTGCCAGCAGCCCCGGACTAGCGGGGGGGCCGTGGACCGGGGAGCTGTTTTTT; CDR3 protein: CASSPGLAGGPWTGELFF
J gene: TRBJ2-1; V gene: TRBV19; clone size: .; D gene: TRBD2; CDR3 DNA: TGTGCCAGTAATTGGCGGGGGGGCTGGGATGAGCAGTTCTTC; CDR3 protein: CASNWRGGWDEQFF
J gene: TRBJ1-2; V gene: TRBV6-5; clone size: .; D gene: TRBD1; CDR3 DNA: TGTGCCAGCAGCCGGACAGGCCAAAACTATGGCTACACCTTC; CDR3 protein: CASSRTGQNYGYTF
J gene: TRBJ2-7; V gene: TRBV7-9; clone size: .; D gene: .; CDR3 DNA: TGTGCCAGCAGCTTAACAGGCTACGAGCAGTACTTC; CDR3 protein: CASSLTGYEQYF
J gene: TRBJ1-6; V gene: TRBV7-2; clone size: .; D gene: TRBD1; CDR3 DNA: TGTGCCAGCAGCTCGGACAGGGTCCACTCACCCCTCCACTTT; CDR3 protein: CASSSDRVHSPLHF
J gene: TRBJ2-5; V gene: TRBV29-1; clone size: .; D gene: .; CDR3 DNA: TGCAGCGTTTACACTGGGGGCTCCCAAGAGACCCAGTACTTC; CDR3 protein: CSVYTGGSQETQYF
J gene: TRBJ1-5; V gene: TRBV11-2; clone size: .; D gene: .; CDR3 DNA: TGTGCCAGCAGCCACGGGGTGGATCAGCCCCAGCATTTT; CDR3 protein: CASSHGVDQPQHF
J gene: TRBJ1-4; V gene: TRBV9; clone size: .; D gene: .; CDR3 DNA: TGTGCCAGCAGCGCCGGGGGTGAAAAACTGTTTTTT; CDR3 protein: CASSAGGEKLFF